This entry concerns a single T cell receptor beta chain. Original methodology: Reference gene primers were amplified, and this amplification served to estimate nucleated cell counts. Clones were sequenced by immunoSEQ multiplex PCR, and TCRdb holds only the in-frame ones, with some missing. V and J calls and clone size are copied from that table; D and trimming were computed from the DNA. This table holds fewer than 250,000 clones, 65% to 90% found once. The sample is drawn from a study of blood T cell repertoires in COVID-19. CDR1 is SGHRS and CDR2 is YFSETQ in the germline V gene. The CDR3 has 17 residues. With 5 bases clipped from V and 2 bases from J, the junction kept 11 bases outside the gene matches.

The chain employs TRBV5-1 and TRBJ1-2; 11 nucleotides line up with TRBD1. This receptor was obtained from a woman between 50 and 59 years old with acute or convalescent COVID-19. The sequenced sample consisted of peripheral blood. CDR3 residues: CASSLYTGTGGNYGYTF. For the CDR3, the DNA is TGCGCCAGCAGTCTCTATACTGGGACAGGGGGAAACTATGGCTACACCTTC.